This T cell receptor (beta chain) was documented in a study of shared clonotypes between healthy human individuals. Per germline, CDR1 SNHLY and CDR2 FYNNEI. The CDR3 sequence is 16 residues long. With V trimmed by 4 bases and J by 5 bases, 8 bases remained unmatched. Genomic DNA (from each subset) was split evenly across several immunoSEQ plates. Spread over ten immunoSEQ deep assay plates, unsorted PBMC DNA underwent sequencing. How the authors handled the data: From ImmunoSEQ came sequences covering only the junction and carrying no quality scores, so filtering differed. Libraries were prepared by immunoSEQ multiplex PCR; TCRdb keeps only in-frame clonotypes and omits some of them. The V and J calls and clone size were taken over from that table, and D and trimming were inferred from the DNA. The table has hundreds of thousands of clones, around three quarters seen once.

This sequence originates from a woman aged 40 to 50 in good health. Some clones in this sample may be carry-over from other donors' samples. The rearrangement uses TRBV2 and TRBJ2-3; 11 bases are shared with TRBD2. The sequenced material came from PBMCs. The CDR3 DNA reads as TGTGCCAGCAGTGCGAGTTCTAGCGGGGGGAGAGATACGCAGTATTTT. It specifies CASSASSSGGRDTQYF.